This T cell receptor beta chain was found in a study of blood T cell repertoires in COVID-19. V was clipped by 4 bases and J by 7 bases, with 17 bases between them. In germline, CDR1 is SGHRS, CDR2 YFSETQ. CDR3 size: 14 residues. Clones were read by immunoSEQ multiplex PCR, and TCRdb kept only the in-frame ones, dropping some. The table lists over 250,000 clones, more than 75% of them singletons, with 2% to 3% in the top ten. The sequencing sample was made of PBMCs or T cells enriched from blood (not recorded which). V and J are TRBV5-1 and TRBJ1-1; possible D gene TRBD1, 6 bases. The TCR originated in a man aged 55 to 70 who had recovered from COVID-19. CDR3 bases: TGCGCCAGCAGCATGGGACAAGTGGTCGTTGAAGCTTTCTTT. It is translated as CASSMGQVVVEAFF.